The T cell receptor (beta chain) under discussion was sequenced for a study of OX40 agonist ivuxolimab in advanced cancers. Study-wide context: Three patients, one with hepatocellular carcinoma and two with cutaneous melanoma, responded partially. Points from the study as a whole: Both blood CD4+ and CD8+ T cells showed clonal growth by week 6 at 0.1 to 3.0 mg/kg.

With regard to this clone: Its antigen is unidentified.

Produced via immunoSEQ multiplex PCR; TCRdb's table is partial and in-frame only. The repertoire holds about 110,000 clones, with 80% to 95% as singletons. The receptor comes from an adult with an advanced solid tumor such as melanoma, head and neck, liver or kidney cancer. The sequences come from CD4+ or CD8+ T cells sorted from blood, collected in a trial of the OX40 agonist ivuxolimab.

CDR3 protein: CASSFGGTGETQYF. DNA of the CDR3: TGCGCCAGCAGCTTCGGGGGGACAGGGGAGACCCAGTACTTC. The chain employs TRBV5-1 and TRBJ2-5, with 9 bases that match TRBD1. V dropped 2 bases and J dropped 5; count of bases not matched to a gene: 4. Germline assignment: CDR1 SGHRS and CDR2 YFSETQ. The CDR3 sequence is 14 residues long.